This T cell receptor (beta chain) was identified in a study of T cell clonotyping in hematopoietic cell transplantation. Findings of the study overall: Graft donor and pretransplant recipient Inverse Simpson Index values predicted broader posttransplant TCR diversity.

TCRdb keeps only in-frame clones here, not all; method: immunoSEQ multiplex PCR. The data hold tens of thousands of clones, with 94% observed a single time. The CDR3 contains 13 residues. Trimming removed 1 base at V and 5 bases at J, with 6 bases between. Germline-derived CDR1 and CDR2 are LGHNA and YSLEER. In regard to this clone: The antigen is undetermined.

The sample was peripheral blood mononuclear cells. V gene TRBV4-3 combines with J gene TRBJ2-4; TRBD1 is a possible D gene (6 bases). The TCR sequence derives from a woman aged 50 to 60 in good health. Some clones in this sample may be carry-over from other donors' samples. CDR3 amino acids: CASSQGTENIQYF. The CDR3 DNA reads as TGCGCCAGCAGCCAAGGGACAGAAAACATTCAGTACTTC.